The 13 T cell receptor beta chains below come from one sample, sequenced in a study of T cell repertoires in cytomegalovirus infection. TCRdb reprocessed the reads via MiXCR and lists one record per CDR3 protein. Of just under 550,000 distinct CDR3 sequences listed, about 30% are singletons. The sequenced sample consisted of PBMCs. The source is a human donor in good health (CMV status not recorded). Some clones in this sample may be carry-over from other donors' samples.

The V call is TRBV6-2 or TRBV6-3, the J call TRBJ2-5, with D perhaps TRBD2 (5 bases). Germline V CDR1 and CDR2: MNHEY, SVGEGT. This CDR3 is built from 14 residues. The germline V and J ends were trimmed by 2 bases and 5 bases, with 12 bases remaining between them. CDR3 in amino acids: CASSYGTRWETQYF. The CDR3 DNA reads as TGTGCCAGCAGTTACGGCACTAGATGGGAGACCCAGTACTTC.

This clonotype was recorded a few times. The genes are TRBV24-1 and TRBJ2-1, with D tentatively TRBD1 (5 bases). The length of the CDR3 is 16 residues. The V gene lost 3 bases and the J gene lost 2 bases, with 13 bases spanning the gap. Germline values: CDR1 KGHDR, CDR2 SFDVKD. The CDR3 DNA is TGTGCCACCAGTGATCCAAGGACAAACACCTACAATGAGCAGTTCTTC. Protein sequence: CATSDPRTNTYNEQFF.

This clonotype has just a few counts. V gene TRBV4-1 combines with J gene TRBJ2-5; TRBD1 is a possible D gene (6 bases). V lost 6 bases to trimming and J lost 2 bases, with 10 bases between them. CDR1 is MGHRA, CDR2 YSYEKL, per germline. This CDR3 comprises 13 residues. CDR3 sequence: CASSRTVQETQYF. The CDR3 coding sequence is TGCGCCAGCAGTCGGACAGTACAAGAGACCCAGTACTTC.

V gene TRBV19 combines with J gene TRBJ2-3, with D possibly called TRBD1 or TRBD2 (5 bases each). V lost 10 bases and J lost 4, with 18 bases in between. Per germline, CDR1 LNHDA and CDR2 SQIVND (reference sequence). The CDR3 extends over 14 amino acids. The CDR3 region is CATRPPGRADTQYF. The CDR3 nucleotides read TGTGCCACCCGACCCCCGGGGCGGGCAGATACGCAGTATTTT.

The V and J genes are TRBV10-3 and TRBJ1-5; 7 bases line up with TRBD1. Per the germline V gene, CDR1 is ENHRY and CDR2 is SYGVKD. J was trimmed by 5 bases and V by 0 bases; bases with no gene match: 1. The CDR3 covers 14 residues. CDR3 sequence: CAISESRGDQPQHF. The CDR3 bases are TGTGCCATCAGTGAGTCCAGGGGGGATCAGCCCCAGCATTTT.

The chain joins TRBV30 to TRBJ2-1; D is uncertain. The germline CDR1 and CDR2 sequences are GTSNPN and SVGIG (reference sequence). There are 15 residues in the CDR3. V shed 4 bases and J shed 0 bases, with 13 bases lying between them. The CDR3 is CAWTGSLSSYNEQFF. Written as DNA, the CDR3 is TGTGCCTGGACCGGCAGCTTGAGCTCCTACAATGAGCAGTTCTTC.

There are many counts of this clonotype. The chain uses TRBV7-2 and TRBJ1-2, with D maybe TRBD1 (5 bases). This CDR3 comprises 13 residues. Trimming removed 3 bases from V and 2 bases from J, with 7 bases in between. The germline gives CDR1 SGHTA, CDR2 FQGNSA. The CDR3 coding sequence is TGTGCCAGCAGCTTTGGGGCCAACTATGGCTACACCTTC. This codes for CASSFGANYGYTF.

The CDR3 is CSATSPKETQYF. The CDR3 nucleotides read TGCAGTGCTACCTCACCCAAAGAGACCCAGTACTTC. V and J are TRBV20-1 and TRBJ2-5; D remains unclear. Deletions cut 4 bases from V and 3 bases from J, with 9 bases between. The CDR3 runs 12 residues. Germline CDR1 reads DFQATT; CDR2 reads SNEGSKA (reference sequence).

This chain uses TRBV6-5 with TRBJ2-7, with 7 nucleotides matching TRBD2. The V segment lost 0 bases and the J segment 0 bases; nucleotides outside the gene matches: 2. CDR1 and CDR2 (germline): MNHEY, SVGAGI. The CDR3 contains 15 residues. The CDR3 region has the DNA TGTGCCAGCAGTTACTCGGGGGGGACCTCCTACGAGCAGTACTTC. Translation: CASSYSGGTSYEQYF.

The J gene is TRBJ1-2, the V gene TRBV6-6; 11 bases map to TRBD1. V lost 6 bases, J lost 7 bases, and 4 bases stayed unmatched. The CDR3 covers 13 residues. Germline assignment: CDR1 MNHNY and CDR2 SVGAGI (reference sequence). The CDR3 region is CASRRDRGGGYTF. As DNA, the CDR3 is TGTGCCAGCAGACGGGACAGGGGGGGTGGCTACACCTTC.

This clonotype showed up just a few times. The chain links TRBV7-9 to TRBJ2-1; no definite D call. This CDR3 has 15 residues. The V gene lost 8 bases and the J gene lost 8 bases, with 22 bases spanning the gap. Germline V gives CDR1 SEHNR, CDR2 FQNEAQ (reference sequence). In nucleotides, the CDR3 is TGTGCCAGCCGCACTACTACCGCTCAAAGGGATGAGCAGTTCTTC. Its translation is CASRTTTAQRDEQFF.

The rearrangement uses TRBV19 and TRBJ1-5, with D tentatively TRBD1 (6 bases). The V end lost 6 bases, the J end lost 2 bases, and 11 bases lay between the germline ends. Germline assignment: CDR1 LNHDA and CDR2 SQIVND (reference sequence). The CDR3 is 14 amino acids. The chain's CDR3 is CASSQQGGNQPQHF. CDR3 coding DNA: TGTGCCAGTAGCCAACAGGGCGGCAATCAGCCCCAGCATTTT.

This chain links TRBV11-3 with TRBJ1-6; D is uncertain. V gave up 6 bases and J gave up 10 bases, with 16 bases separating them. This CDR3 comprises 14 residues. CDR1 SGHNT and CDR2 YENEEA come from the germline V gene. The CDR3 DNA follows: TGTGCCAGCAGTCTAGACCCGGGCCGCTCACCCCTCCACTTT. This translates into CASSLDPGRSPLHF.